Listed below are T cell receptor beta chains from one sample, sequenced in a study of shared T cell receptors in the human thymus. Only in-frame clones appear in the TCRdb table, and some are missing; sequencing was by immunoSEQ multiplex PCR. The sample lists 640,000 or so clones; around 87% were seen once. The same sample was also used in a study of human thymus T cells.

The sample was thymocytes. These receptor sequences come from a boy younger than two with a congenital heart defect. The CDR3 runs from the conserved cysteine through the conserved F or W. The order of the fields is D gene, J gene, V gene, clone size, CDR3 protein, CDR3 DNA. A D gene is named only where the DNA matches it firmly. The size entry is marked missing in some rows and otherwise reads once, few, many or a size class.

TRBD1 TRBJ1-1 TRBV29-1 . CSVSKQGIDTEAFF TGCAGCGTTTCTAAACAGGGGATCGACACTGAAGCTTTCTTT
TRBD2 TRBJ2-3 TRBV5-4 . CASSLVTRLAGQEDTQYF TGTGCCAGCAGCTTGGTTACCCGACTAGCGGGACAGGAAGATACGCAGTATTTT
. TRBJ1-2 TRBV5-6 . CASSGAGGASGYTF TGTGCCAGCAGCGGGGCGGGCGGGGCTTCTGGCTACACCTTC
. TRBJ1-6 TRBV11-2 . CASSSWTGDNSPLHF TGTGCCAGCAGCTCTTGGACTGGGGATAATTCACCCCTCCACTTT
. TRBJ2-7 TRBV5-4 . CASSLQDYSYEQYF TGTGCCAGCAGCTTGCAGGACTACTCCTACGAGCAGTACTTC
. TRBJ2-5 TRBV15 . CATSTTRTQETQYF TGTGCCACCAGCACAACACGAACCCAAGAGACCCAGTACTTC
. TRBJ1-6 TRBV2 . CASSEHSSYNSPLHF TGTGCCAGCAGTGAGCACAGCTCCTATAATTCACCCCTCCACTTT
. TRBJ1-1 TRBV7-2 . CASSLELGENTEAFF TGTGCCAGCAGCTTAGAGCTCGGGGAGAACACTGAAGCTTTCTTT
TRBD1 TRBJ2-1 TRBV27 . CASSFSRDRPYNEQFF TGTGCCAGCAGTTTCAGCCGGGACAGACCATACAATGAGCAGTTCTTC
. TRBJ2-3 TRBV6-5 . CASSSGADTQYF TGTGCCAGCAGTTCGGGGGCAGATACGCAGTATTTT
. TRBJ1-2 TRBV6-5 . CASGGSGENYGYTF TGTGCCAGCGGGGGTTCAGGGGAGAACTATGGCTACACCTTC
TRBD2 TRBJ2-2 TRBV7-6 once CASSPRDSGGRGTGELFF TGTGCCAGCAGCCCCCGGGATAGCGGGGGCCGGGGAACCGGGGAGCTGTTTTTT
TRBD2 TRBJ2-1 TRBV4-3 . CASSQDNAREGSYNEQFF TGCGCCAGCAGCCAAGATAATGCACGGGAGGGGTCCTACAATGAGCAGTTCTTC
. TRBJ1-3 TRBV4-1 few CASSQARRSGPSGNTIYF TGCGCCAGCAGCCAAGCCCGTAGATCAGGGCCCTCTGGAAACACCATATATTTT
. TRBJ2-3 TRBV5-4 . CASSLGLVGDTQYF TGTGCCAGCAGCTTGGGGCTAGTAGGAGATACGCAGTATTTT